This is a list of T cell receptor beta chains from one sample in a study of T cells in Graves' hyperthyroidism and ophthalmopathy. TCRdb independently ran MiXCR on the multiplex PCR reads; one entry per CDR3 protein. The data contain roughly 560,000 distinct CDR3 sequences, under 15% of them singletons. Sequenced sample: blood. The receptors stem from a middle-aged woman with Graves' ophthalmopathy. The CDR3 runs from the conserved cysteine through the conserved F or W. Each record gives: CDR3 DNA, CDR3 protein, J gene, V gene, D gene, clone size. D genes are given only for firm matches. Clone sizes are given selectively: once, few, many, or a class where the clone is expanded.

DNA: TGTGCCTCTCGGACTAGCGAGAGCTACGAGCAGTACTTC
CDR3: CASRTSESYEQYF
J: TRBJ2-7
V: TRBV6-1
D: TRBD2
size: .

DNA: TGTGCCAGCTCACCGGGACAGGGAAGATCGGGCAATCAGCCCCAGCATTTT
CDR3: CASSPGQGRSGNQPQHF
J: TRBJ1-5
V: TRBV19
D: TRBD1
size: .

DNA: TGTGCCAGCAGCTTAGCTCTCATAAGTGGCTACGAGCAGTACTTC
CDR3: CASSLALISGYEQYF
J: TRBJ2-7
V: TRBV7-8
D: .
size: many

DNA: TGTGCCAGCAGCTTAGTAGCGGGAGGTGGCGGGGAGCTGTTTTTT
CDR3: CASSLVAGGGGELFF
J: TRBJ2-2
V: TRBV11-2
D: TRBD2
size: many

DNA: TGTGCCAGCAGTTTAGAGGGGACAATAGGCAATCAGCCCCAGCATTTT
CDR3: CASSLEGTIGNQPQHF
J: TRBJ1-5
V: TRBV12-3/TRBV12-4
D: .
size: .

DNA: TGCAGCGGACGGACAGGGGAGGCTGAAGCTTTCTTT
CDR3: CSGRTGEAEAFF
J: TRBJ1-1
V: TRBV29-1
D: TRBD1
size: many

DNA: TGTGCCAGTAGTATACTAGCGGGAGGGCCGGAGACCCAGTACTTC
CDR3: CASSILAGGPETQYF
J: TRBJ2-5
V: TRBV19
D: TRBD2
size: many

DNA: TGTGCCAGCAGCTTAACTCAGGGCGACTATGGCTACACCTTC
CDR3: CASSLTQGDYGYTF
J: TRBJ1-2
V: TRBV7-2
D: .
size: many

DNA: TGTGCCAGCAGCCCAATGGGACTAGCGGGAGCGTCCTACGAGCAGTACTTC
CDR3: CASSPMGLAGASYEQYF
J: TRBJ2-7
V: TRBV11-2
D: TRBD2
size: many

DNA: TGCGCCGCCACCGGGACTTTGAACACTGAAGCTTTCTTT
CDR3: CAATGTLNTEAFF
J: TRBJ1-1
V: TRBV10-2
D: .
size: many

DNA: TGTGCTAGTGGTTTGGGTGCCAGATCCTATGGCTACACCTTC
CDR3: CASGLGARSYGYTF
J: TRBJ1-2
V: TRBV12-5
D: .
size: many

DNA: TGCAGCGCTGGACAAACGAGGAACACCGGGGAGCTGTTTTTT
CDR3: CSAGQTRNTGELFF
J: TRBJ2-2
V: TRBV29-1
D: .
size: few

DNA: TGCAGTGCTAGAGATTGGGGTTTCGGACAGGTGAACACTGAAGCTTTCTTT
CDR3: CSARDWGFGQVNTEAFF
J: TRBJ1-1
V: TRBV20-1
D: TRBD1
size: many

DNA: TGCAGCGTTGAAGACCGGGCCAGGCGAACCGGGGAGCTGTTTTTT
CDR3: CSVEDRARRTGELFF
J: TRBJ2-2
V: TRBV29-1
D: .
size: few

DNA: TGTGCCAGCAGCAGGGTTGGTGGGGGTGGCTCCTACGAGCAGTACTTC
CDR3: CASSRVGGGGSYEQYF
J: TRBJ2-7
V: TRBV3-1
D: .
size: .

DNA: TGTGCCAGTAGTCCCCAAGGTGGCGGGGTCATAGCCAAAAACATTCAGTACTTC
CDR3: CASSPQGGGVIAKNIQYF
J: TRBJ2-4
V: TRBV19
D: .
size: few

DNA: TGTGCCAGCAGCTTAGTTGGGCAGGCGGGAGAGACCCAGTACTTC
CDR3: CASSLVGQAGETQYF
J: TRBJ2-5
V: TRBV7-9
D: .
size: .

DNA: TGTGCCAGCAGCGAATCTCCGGGACAGGGCAATCAGCCCCAGCATTTT
CDR3: CASSESPGQGNQPQHF
J: TRBJ1-5
V: TRBV2
D: TRBD1
size: many

DNA: TGTGCCAGCAGCTCTGCAGGGGGCTACACCTTC
CDR3: CASSSAGGYTF
J: TRBJ1-2
V: TRBV12-3/TRBV12-4
D: .
size: many

DNA: TGTGCCAGCACCCCACGGGGACAGGTCGAGACCCAGTACTTC
CDR3: CASTPRGQVETQYF
J: TRBJ2-5
V: TRBV2
D: TRBD1
size: many

DNA: TGTGCCAGCAGTTCGGGCGACCTGTGGGATAACTATGGCTACACCTTC
CDR3: CASSSGDLWDNYGYTF
J: TRBJ1-2
V: TRBV12-3/TRBV12-4
D: .
size: many

DNA: TGTGCCAGCAGTTTCATCATTCAAGAGACCCAGTACTTC
CDR3: CASSFIIQETQYF
J: TRBJ2-5
V: TRBV12-3/TRBV12-4
D: .
size: many

DNA: TGCGCCAGCAGTGTAGGGACGTCGGGTGAGCAGTACTTC
CDR3: CASSVGTSGEQYF
J: TRBJ2-7
V: TRBV10-2
D: .
size: few

DNA: TGCGCCAGCGCGATTACAGGAGACTACGAGCAGTACTTC
CDR3: CASAITGDYEQYF
J: TRBJ2-7
V: TRBV5-1
D: .
size: .

DNA: TGTGCCAGCAGTCCACGGACACGGTTTTGGAACACTGAAGCTTTCTTT
CDR3: CASSPRTRFWNTEAFF
J: TRBJ1-1
V: TRBV28
D: .
size: .